One T cell receptor beta chain is described in this entry. Only in-frame clones appear in the TCRdb table, and some are missing; sequencing was by immunoSEQ multiplex PCR. The profile shows around 57,000 clones, roughly nine tenths of them singletons. The data derive from a study of T cell changes during pregnancy in multiple sclerosis. Trimming took 1 base from V and 1 from J, leaving 15 bases between them. The CDR3 loop spans 17 amino acids. Germline CDR1 and CDR2: SGHRS and YFSETQ. The clonotype comes from a female donor with multiple sclerosis, enrolled in a pregnancy study. This sequence joins TRBV5-1 and TRBJ2-4; D remains ambiguous. The specimen was peripheral blood, collected in the first trimester of pregnancy. CDR3 bases: TGCGCCAGCAGCTTGCTGTTAACGGGTCCTGCCAAAAACATTCAGTACTTC. This gives the protein CASSLLLTGPAKNIQYF.